These T cell receptor beta chains were read from a single sample in a study of T-cell reconstitution after alpha-beta-depleted transplantation in children. TCRdb re-derived calls from the PCR reads in MiXCR, one entry per CDR3 protein. The sample has about 580,000 distinct CDR3 sequences; 20% to 25% are singletons. The specimen comprised PBMCs, mostly from graft donor cells, sampled 360 days after TCRalphabeta/CD19-depleted stem cell transplant. These receptors were taken from a boy under two years old who had a stem cell transplant for acute myeloid leukemia, so the T cells may come from the graft donor. CDR3s include the opening cysteine and the closing phenylalanine or tryptophan. D genes are given only for firm matches. Not all rows give a size; the values are once, few, many and, for expanded clones, a class.

TRBV29-1,many,TRBJ1-2,TRBD1,CSVEWGQGARNYGYTF,TGCAGCGTTGAATGGGGACAGGGGGCGCGGAACTATGGCTACACCTTC
TRBV18,few,TRBJ2-5,NA,CASRAALATQYF,TGTGCCAGCCGGGCGGCCCTCGCGACCCAGTACTTC
TRBV5-6,many,TRBJ1-3,NA,CASSLGISGNTIYF,TGTGCCAGCAGCTTAGGAATTTCTGGAAACACCATATATTTT
TRBV5-1,many,TRBJ2-1,TRBD2,CASHHGGRLAGGRLYNEQFF,TGCGCCAGCCATCACGGTGGGAGACTAGCGGGGGGGCGTCTCTACAATGAGCAGTTCTTC
TRBV18,few,TRBJ2-3,NA,CASSPDVGHSPSSTDTQYF,TGTGCCAGCTCACCGGACGTCGGGCATTCGCCATCTAGCACAGATACGCAGTATTTT
TRBV5-6,few,TRBJ2-1,TRBD1,CASSLVDRASSYNEQFF,TGTGCCAGCAGCTTGGTGGACAGGGCCAGCTCCTACAATGAGCAGTTCTTC
TRBV27,NA,TRBJ2-7,NA,CASSFSVEGYEQYF,TGTGCCAGCAGTTTCTCGGTGGAGGGATACGAGCAGTACTTC
TRBV12-3/TRBV12-4,once,TRBJ1-5,NA,CASSLGESPQPQHF,TGTGCCAGCTCGCTCGGGGAGTCGCCCCAGCCCCAGCATTTT
TRBV29-1,NA,TRBJ1-2,TRBD1,CSVEEGANGYTF,TGCAGCGTTGAGGAGGGGGCTAATGGCTACACCTTC
TRBV10-3,few,TRBJ1-2,NA,CATGGLIYGYTF,TGTGCCACCGGGGGACTGATTTATGGCTACACCTTC
TRBV20-1,few,TRBJ1-5,NA,CSASTLSGRQPQHF,TGCAGTGCTAGTACCCTGTCGGGGCGTCAGCCCCAGCATTTT
TRBV13,NA,TRBJ2-1,NA,CASSPPRLRNNEQFF,TGTGCCAGCAGCCCCCCAAGGTTAAGGAACAATGAGCAGTTCTTC
TRBV5-5,NA,TRBJ2-2,NA,CASSLDGLQANTGELFF,TGTGCCAGCAGCTTGGATGGGTTGCAGGCGAACACCGGGGAGCTGTTTTTT
TRBV9,many,TRBJ2-2,TRBD1,CASSALGQAQSPNTGELFF,TGTGCCAGCAGCGCCCTGGGACAGGCCCAAAGCCCGAACACCGGGGAGCTGTTTTTT
TRBV20-1,few,TRBJ1-5,NA,CSARQGSNNQPQHF,TGCAGTGCTAGACAGGGTTCAAACAATCAGCCCCAGCATTTT
TRBV7-2,few,TRBJ2-7,TRBD1,CASSLAPVGTGGGEQYF,TGTGCCAGCAGCTTAGCCCCCGTGGGGACAGGGGGAGGCGAGCAGTACTTC
TRBV29-1,many,TRBJ1-1,NA,CSVEDLGGGAEAFF,TGCAGCGTTGAAGATCTGGGAGGGGGGGCTGAAGCTTTCTTT
TRBV2,NA,TRBJ2-3,NA,CASSDGRGQAGSFGTPDTQYF,TGTGCCAGCAGTGATGGGCGGGGGCAGGCAGGGAGCTTCGGTACCCCAGATACGCAGTATTTT
TRBV15,NA,TRBJ2-5,NA,CATSRDLAGGTVVWETQYF,TGTGCCACCAGCAGAGATCTTGCCGGGGGAACCGTCGTCTGGGAGACCCAGTACTTC
TRBV6-1,few,TRBJ2-3,NA,CASRVLGGGTDTQYF,TGTGCCAGCAGAGTACTAGGGGGGGGCACAGATACGCAGTATTTT
TRBV20-1,NA,TRBJ2-5,TRBD2,CSARDGGLAGRQETQYF,TGCAGTGCTAGAGACGGGGGACTAGCGGGGCGACAAGAGACCCAGTACTTC
TRBV20-1,NA,TRBJ2-1,TRBD2,CSATGTSGGRSYNEQFF,TGCAGTGCCACCGGGACTAGCGGGGGTCGCTCCTACAATGAGCAGTTCTTC
TRBV20-1,NA,TRBJ2-1,TRBD2,CSATPMASGGSYNEQFF,TGCAGTGCTACCCCGATGGCCAGCGGGGGAAGTTACAATGAGCAGTTCTTC
TRBV5-1,NA,TRBJ2-5,TRBD2,CASMGHGLAASETQYF,TGCGCCAGCATGGGACATGGACTAGCGGCTTCAGAGACCCAGTACTTC
TRBV15,few,TRBJ2-5,NA,CATSREGAETQYF,TGTGCCACCAGCAGAGAGGGGGCTGAGACCCAGTACTTC
TRBV12-5,NA,TRBJ2-5,NA,CASGLVRGTTQETQYF,TGTGCTAGTGGTTTGGTACGTGGGACAACCCAAGAGACCCAGTACTTC
TRBV6-2/TRBV6-3,NA,TRBJ2-1,TRBD2,CASSQIAGGYNEQFF,TGTGCCAGCAGTCAAATAGCGGGGGGGTACAATGAGCAGTTCTTC
TRBV10-3,few,TRBJ2-7,TRBD1,CAISDSGTGESEQYF,TGTGCCATCAGTGACTCCGGGACAGGGGAATCCGAGCAGTACTTC
TRBV5-1,few,TRBJ2-7,NA,CASSLEAGASYEQYF,TGCGCCAGCAGCTTGGAGGCGGGCGCCTCCTACGAGCAGTACTTC
TRBV20-1,NA,TRBJ1-2,NA,CSASGSNYGYTF,TGCAGTGCTAGCGGCTCAAACTATGGCTACACCTTC
TRBV6-1,NA,TRBJ1-5,NA,CASSINGDQPQHF,TGTGCCAGCAGTATTAACGGAGATCAGCCCCAGCATTTT